What follows is one T cell receptor beta chain and its context. The record originates from a study of cytomegalovirus exposure and HLA in healthy donors. The PCR ran on 60 Vbeta and 13 Jbeta primers. TCRdb's table, derived via immunoSEQ multiplex PCR, lists solely in-frame clones and lacks some. The repertoire holds fewer than 200,000 clones, with over 70% as singletons. The sequenced sample was PBMCs. The sequence was obtained from a woman aged 30 to 39 in good health and CMV-seronegative.

The CDR3 DNA sequence: TGTGCCAGCAGCCCGGGGGGGGCGGAGGAGACCCAGTACTTC. Protein product: CASSPGGAEETQYF. The chain couples TRBV7-3 to TRBJ2-5; 8 positions agree with TRBD2. The CDR3 is 14 residues long. Germline V gives CDR1 SGHTA, CDR2 FQGTGA. V shed 5 bases and J 5 bases; nucleotides not matched to a gene: 7. Drawing the rest from reference TRBV7-3 and TRBJ2-5, the complete variable domain is GAGVSQTPSNKVTEKGKYVELRCDPISGHTALYWYRQSLGQGPEFLIYFQGTGAADDSGLPNDRFFAVRPEGSVSTLKIQRTERGDSAVYLCASSPGGAEETQYFGPGTRLLVL.